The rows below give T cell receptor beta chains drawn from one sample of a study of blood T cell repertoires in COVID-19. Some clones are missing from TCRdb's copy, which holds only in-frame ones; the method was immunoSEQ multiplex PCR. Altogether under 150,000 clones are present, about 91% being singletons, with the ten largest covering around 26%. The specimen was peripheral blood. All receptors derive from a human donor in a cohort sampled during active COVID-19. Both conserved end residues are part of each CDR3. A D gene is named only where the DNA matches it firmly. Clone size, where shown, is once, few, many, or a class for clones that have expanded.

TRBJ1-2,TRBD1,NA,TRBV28,CASSLSMTGNYGYTF,TGTGCCAGCAGTTTATCTATGACAGGGAACTATGGCTACACCTTC
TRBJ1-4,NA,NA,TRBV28,CASSFRQLGEKLFF,TGTGCCAGCAGTTTCAGACAGTTGGGGGAAAAACTGTTTTTT
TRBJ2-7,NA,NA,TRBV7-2,CASSLSGTYEQYF,TGTGCCAGCAGCTTATCCGGTACCTACGAGCAGTACTTC
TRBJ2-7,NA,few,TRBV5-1,CASSLVGSGGSEQYF,TGCGCCAGCAGCTTGGTGGGTAGTGGGGGCTCCGAGCAGTACTTC
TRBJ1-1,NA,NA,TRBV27,CASRSPLRRYTEAFF,TGTGCCAGCAGATCACCCCTCAGGCGATACACTGAAGCTTTCTTT
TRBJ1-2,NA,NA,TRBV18,CASSPPAGPEDYGYTF,TGTGCCAGCTCACCACCGGCTGGCCCAGAAGACTATGGCTACACCTTC
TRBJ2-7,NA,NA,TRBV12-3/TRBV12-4,CASSTGLLYEQYF,TGTGCCAGCAGTACGGGACTCCTCTACGAGCAGTACTTC
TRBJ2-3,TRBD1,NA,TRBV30,CAWRAGTGVTDTQYF,TGTGCCTGGCGAGCCGGGACAGGGGTTACAGATACGCAGTATTTT
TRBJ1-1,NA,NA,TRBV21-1,CASRVQGDTEAFF,TGTGCCAGCAGGGTACAGGGGGACACTGAAGCTTTCTTT
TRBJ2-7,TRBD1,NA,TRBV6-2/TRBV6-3,CASSYLPQWTGYEQYF,TGTGCCAGCAGTTACCTACCCCAATGGACAGGCTACGAGCAGTACTTC
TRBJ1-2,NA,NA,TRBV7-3,CASSLSGDYGYTF,TGTGCCAGCAGCTTATCAGGGGACTATGGCTACACCTTC
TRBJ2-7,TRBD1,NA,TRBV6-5,CASSRADRGTYEQYF,TGTGCCAGCAGCCGCGCGGACAGGGGTACCTACGAGCAGTACTTC
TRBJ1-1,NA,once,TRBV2,CASSFHTEAFF,TGTGCCAGCAGCTTCCACACTGAAGCTTTCTTT
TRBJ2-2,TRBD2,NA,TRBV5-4,CASSPTSGGANTGELFF,TGTGCCAGCAGCCCGACTAGCGGGGGGGCGAACACCGGGGAGCTGTTTTTT
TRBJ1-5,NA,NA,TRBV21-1,CATIDRGELDGNQPQHF,TGTGCCACCATTGACAGGGGGGAATTGGACGGCAATCAGCCCCAGCATTTT
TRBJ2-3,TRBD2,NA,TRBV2,CASSGLAGDTDTQYF,TGTGCCAGCAGTGGTTTAGCGGGGGACACAGATACGCAGTATTTT
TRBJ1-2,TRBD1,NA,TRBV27,CASSLTYRGHLIYGYTF,TGTGCCAGCAGTCTAACGTACAGGGGCCACCTAATTTATGGCTACACCTTC
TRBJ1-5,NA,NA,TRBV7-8,CASSPTAHSNQPQHF,TGTGCCAGCAGCCCAACCGCGCATAGCAATCAGCCCCAGCATTTT
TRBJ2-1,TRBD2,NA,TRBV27,CASSLSGGFASYNEQFF,TGTGCCAGCAGTTTATCCGGGGGGTTTGCATCCTACAATGAGCAGTTCTTC
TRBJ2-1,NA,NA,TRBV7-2,CASSLVFSGYNEQFF,TGTGCCAGCAGCTTAGTGTTTAGCGGTTACAATGAGCAGTTCTTC
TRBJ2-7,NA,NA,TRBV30,CAWSGSGYEQYF,TGTGCCTGGAGTGGTTCAGGCTACGAGCAGTACTTC
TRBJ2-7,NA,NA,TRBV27,CASSLDSGVFPYEQYF,TGTGCCAGCAGTTTGGATTCAGGGGTTTTTCCCTACGAGCAGTACTTC
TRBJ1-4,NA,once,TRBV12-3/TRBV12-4,CASSLGGKLFF,TGTGCCAGCAGTTTAGGAGGGAAACTGTTTTTT
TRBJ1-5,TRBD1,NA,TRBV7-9,CASSPGTGGGYRNQPQHF,TGTGCCAGCAGCCCGGGGACAGGGGGCGGGTATCGCAATCAGCCCCAGCATTTT
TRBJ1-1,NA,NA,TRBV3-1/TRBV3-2,CATALNYGTEAFF,TGTGCCACCGCGCTTAACTATGGCACTGAAGCTTTCTTT
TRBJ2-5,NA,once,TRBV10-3,CAISESPGQETQYF,TGTGCCATCAGTGAGTCGCCAGGTCAAGAGACCCAGTACTTC
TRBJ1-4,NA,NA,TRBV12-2,CASRLGVGLFF,TGTGCAAGTCGCTTAGGAGTTGGACTGTTTTTT
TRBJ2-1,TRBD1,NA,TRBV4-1,CASSPVGQGAWSRTNEQFF,TGCGCCAGCAGCCCAGTGGGACAGGGGGCGTGGAGTAGGACCAATGAGCAGTTCTTC
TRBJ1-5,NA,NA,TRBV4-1,CASSPHLGRGGRSNQPQHF,TGCGCCAGCAGCCCTCACCTGGGAAGGGGTGGACGTAGCAATCAGCCCCAGCATTTT
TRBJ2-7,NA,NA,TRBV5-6,CASSHTYEQYF,TGTGCCAGCAGCCACACCTACGAGCAGTACTTC
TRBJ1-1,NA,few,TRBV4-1,CASSQEQAVNTEAFF,TGCGCCAGCAGCCAAGAACAGGCCGTGAACACTGAAGCTTTCTTT